This T cell receptor beta chain was documented in a study of T-cell memory formation after mild COVID-19. 5'RACE primed at constant segments yielded TCR alpha and TCR beta cDNA libraries bearing sample barcodes and UMIs. TCRdb re-called the 5' RACE reads through MiXCR, storing one row per CDR3 protein. The sample has more than 200,000 distinct CDR3 sequences; about a sixth are singletons. The CDR3 length is 13 residues. The V and J ends lost 1 base and 2 bases respectively, with 5 bases between them. Germline V gene lookup returns CDR1 SEHNR and CDR2 FQNEAQ (reference sequence). This clonotype was recorded many times. The antigen remains unidentified. Findings and limits, study-wide: A second wave of clones peaked on day 37, and their SARS-CoV-2 specificity went unconfirmed. CM and EM subsets held most contracting CD4+ clones; EMRA held CD8+ ones.

The chain couples TRBV7-9 to TRBJ1-2; D is perhaps TRBD1 (5 bases). This TCR was recovered from a man between 18 and 29 years old who had mild COVID-19 (a few samples of this study predate the infection). Cell type and time point are not known. Sequences were obtained from PBMCs or a T cell subset sorted from them (not recorded which). Here the CDR3 reads CASSLEGNYGYTF. The CDR3 DNA reads TGTGCCAGCAGCTTAGAGGGGAACTATGGCTACACCTTC.